What follows are 24 T cell receptor beta chains derived from one specimen sequenced in a study of T cells after yellow fever vaccination. TCRdb re-analysed the 5' RACE reads in MiXCR, keeping a single row per CDR3 protein. This table holds hundreds of thousands of distinct CDR3 sequences, roughly 12% found once. This material consisted of PBMCs, taken on the day of the yellow fever booster vaccination. All receptors derive from a young man who received the YFV17D yellow fever vaccine.

This rearrangement joins TRBV11-2 to TRBJ2-3; TRBD2 agrees at 9 bases. Trimming cost V 5 bases and J 4 bases; bases outside gene matches: 7. The CDR3 contains 15 residues. The germline V gene encodes CDR1 SGHAT and CDR2 FQNNGV. CDR3 loop: CASSRGLAGSDTQYF. DNA of the CDR3: TGTGCCAGCAGCCGGGGGCTAGCGGGATCAGATACGCAGTATTTT.

This clonotype was detected only a few times. The chain carries TRBV11-2 and TRBJ1-2, with a weak D call TRBD1 (5 bases). CDR1 SGHAT and CDR2 FQNNGV come from the germline V gene. V shed 5 bases and J shed 2 bases, with 9 bases lying between them. CDR3 length: 13 amino acids. The CDR3 sequence: CASSPEGNYGYTF. The CDR3 DNA sequence: TGTGCCAGCAGCCCAGAGGGGAACTATGGCTACACCTTC. Full variable domain (missing parts from reference TRBV11-2 and TRBJ1-2): EAGVAQSPRYKIIEKRQSVAFWCNPISGHATLYWYQQILGQGPKLLIQFQNNGVVDDSQLPKDRFSAERLKGVDSTLKIQPAKLEDSAVYLCASSPEGNYGYTFGSGTRLTVV.

This clonotype was observed a handful of times. This sequence joins TRBV7-8 and TRBJ1-5, with TRBD1 matching 9 bases. The V segment lost 1 base and the J segment 7 bases; nucleotides outside the gene matches: 5. CDR3 length: 15 residues. CDR1 is SGHVS, CDR2 FQNEAQ, per germline. CDR3: CASSLGGTGKQPQHF. For the CDR3, the DNA is TGTGCCAGCAGCTTAGGGGGGACAGGGAAGCAGCCCCAGCATTTT.

This clonotype was detected a few times. The chain is built from TRBV9 and TRBJ2-1; D is unclear. Trimming removed 0 bases at V and 5 bases at J, with 9 bases between. The CDR3 consists of 14 residues. From germline, CDR1 is SGDLS and CDR2 YYNGEE. The CDR3 DNA sequence: TGTGCCAGCAGCGTAGAGGGTAGACACAATGAGCAGTTCTTC. Translating it yields CASSVEGRHNEQFF.

In its sample, this clonotype was seen many times. CDR3 region: CSVDRGPYNEQFF. CDR3 sequence (DNA): TGCAGCGTTGATAGGGGACCGTACAATGAGCAGTTCTTC. The chain has TRBV29-1 and TRBJ2-1, with D perhaps given as TRBD1 or TRBD2 (5 bases each). The CDR3 is 13 amino acids. Trimming took 3 bases from V and 4 from J, leaving 10 bases between them. Per germline, CDR1 SQVTM and CDR2 ANQGSEA.

This clonotype was detected only a few times. This chain links TRBV11-2 with TRBJ2-2, with D maybe TRBD1 (5 bases). Per germline, CDR1 SGHAT and CDR2 FQNNGV. CDR3 length: 13 amino acids. V lost 5 bases and J 7 bases, leaving 11 bases between the germline ends. Here the CDR3 reads CASSPRQNGELFF. The CDR3 DNA reads TGTGCCAGCAGCCCACGACAGAACGGGGAGCTGTTTTTT.

The chain combines TRBV10-3 with TRBJ2-4; 8 nucleotides match TRBD2. The junction had 16 bases not matched to a gene; V was cut back by 4 bases and J by 5 bases. The germline CDR1 and CDR2 sequences are ENHRY and SYGVKD. The CDR3 extends over 18 amino acids. The CDR3, as DNA: TGTGCCATCAGTGCGGCTAGCGGGCGACCCTCCAGGGAAAACATTCAGTACTTC. Translated: CAISAASGRPSRENIQYF.

This chain joins TRBV2 and TRBJ2-5; 11 nucleotides line up with TRBD2. V was clipped by 5 bases and J by 4 bases; unmatched bases: 6. The CDR3 is 15 amino acids. CDR1 and CDR2 from the germline V gene are SNHLY and FYNNEI. The CDR3 loop is CASSMTSGELETQYF. In DNA, the CDR3 is TGTGCCAGCAGTATGACTAGCGGGGAATTAGAGACCCAGTACTTC.

The chain uses TRBV19 and TRBJ2-4; TRBD1 agrees at 8 bases. From germline, CDR1 is LNHDA and CDR2 SQIVND (reference sequence). Germline trimming cut 3 bases from V and 6 bases from J; bases unmatched to any gene: 4. The CDR3 covers 14 residues. CDR3 protein: CASSIGQGGNIQYF. DNA for the CDR3: TGTGCCAGTAGTATTGGACAGGGTGGAAACATTCAGTACTTC.

The chain links TRBV20-1 to TRBJ1-4; D is ambiguous. Per the germline V gene, CDR1 is DFQATT and CDR2 is SNEGSKA (reference sequence). The V and J ends lost 6 bases and 0 bases respectively, with 11 bases between them. The CDR3 has 14 residues. The CDR3 loop reads CSALKRATNEKLFF. The CDR3 DNA reads TGCAGTGCCTTAAAAAGAGCAACTAATGAAAAACTGTTTTTT.

This chain links TRBV6-2 or TRBV6-3 with TRBJ2-3; no clear D gene. The CDR3 has 15 residues. CDR1 MNHEY and CDR2 SVGEGT come from the germline V gene. V lost 6 bases and J lost 4, with 17 bases in between. CDR3 in amino acids: CASSLLVPQADTQYF. CDR3 coding DNA: TGTGCCAGCAGCCTTCTAGTCCCCCAGGCAGATACGCAGTATTTT.

This clonotype was found a few times. J is TRBJ2-7 and V is TRBV14, with 9 bases identical to TRBD2. Unmatched junction bases numbered 4, after V lost 6 bases and J lost 4 bases. The CDR3 length is 13 residues. CDR1 and CDR2 (germline): SGHDN, FVKESK. The DNA for the CDR3 is TGTGCCAGCAGTCGACTAGCGGCTTACGAGCAGTACTTC. Translated, it gives CASSRLAAYEQYF.

This clonotype was seen a handful of times. The rearrangement uses TRBV6-2 or TRBV6-3 and TRBJ2-7; 7 nucleotides agree with TRBD1. V trimming: 7 bases; J trimming: 2 bases; junction bases outside the gene matches: 5. The V gene's germline CDR1 is MNHEY and CDR2 SVGEGT. CDR3 size: 13 residues. Here the CDR3 reads CASTDTGAYEQYF. In nucleotides, the CDR3 is TGTGCCAGCACTGACACAGGGGCCTACGAGCAGTACTTC.

The table lists this clonotype with a few counts. The V and J genes are TRBV5-1 and TRBJ2-7; D gene uncertain. Trimming pared 0 bases from V and 6 bases from J, leaving 13 bases between. The CDR3 runs to 14 residues. From germline, CDR1 is SGHRS and CDR2 YFSETQ. The CDR3 spells CASSLEGELLEQYF. The CDR3 nucleotides read TGCGCCAGCAGCTTGGAGGGCGAACTCCTCGAGCAGTACTTC.

This chain uses TRBV29-1 with TRBJ2-7, with unresolved D. V dropped 3 bases and J dropped 5 bases, with 11 bases sitting between them. Germline V gene sequence: CDR1 SQVTM, CDR2 ANQGSEA. The CDR3 length is 12 residues. Written as DNA, the CDR3 is TGCAGCGTTGATGGTATGAGCGACGAGCAGTACTTC. Its translation is CSVDGMSDEQYF.

The V gene is TRBV11-1, the J gene TRBJ1-4, with D perhaps matching TRBD1 (5 bases). CDR3 length: 16 amino acids. The V and J ends lost 5 bases and 5 bases respectively, with 18 bases between them. Per germline, CDR1 SGHAT and CDR2 FQDESV (reference sequence). CDR3 protein: CASSPGTAGTNEKLFF. In DNA form, the CDR3 reads TGTGCCAGCAGCCCCGGGACGGCGGGCACAAATGAAAAACTGTTTTTT.

This chain joins TRBV5-1 and TRBJ2-3; D gene uncertain. The germline V gene has CDR1 SGHRS and CDR2 YFSETQ. V was shortened by 2 bases and J by 2 bases, with 9 bases between the two germline ends. This CDR3 has 14 residues. CDR3 in amino acids: CASSFSVNTDTQYF. The DNA of the CDR3 is TGCGCCAGCAGCTTTTCAGTCAACACAGATACGCAGTATTTT.

In its sample, this clonotype was seen a few times. The CDR3: CASSLYPGTDYEQYF. The CDR3 DNA sequence: TGTGCCAGCAGTTTATACCCCGGGACAGACTACGAGCAGTACTTC. The chain combines TRBV12-3 or TRBV12-4 with TRBJ2-7; TRBD1 agrees at 7 bases. V lost 2 bases and J lost 3; bases outside the gene matches: 7. The CDR3 totals 15 residues.

The gene calls are TRBV30 and TRBJ2-4; D gene uncertain. CDR3 size: 15 residues. Per germline, CDR1 GTSNPN and CDR2 SVGIG (reference sequence). The germline V and J ends were trimmed by 0 bases and 2 bases, with 11 bases remaining between them. The CDR3 bases are TGTGCCTGGAGTGTAAGGGCCGGGTCCAAAAACATTCAGTACTTC. Translated: CAWSVRAGSKNIQYF.

V gene TRBV20-1 combines with J gene TRBJ2-3; tentative D call: TRBD1 (7 bases). Deletions cut 6 bases from V and 0 bases from J, with 13 bases between. This CDR3 has 14 residues. Germline CDR1 reads DFQATT; CDR2 reads SNEGSKA (reference sequence). CDR3 in amino acids: CSAPTGTSTDTQYF. CDR3 DNA sequence: TGCAGTGCACCGACAGGGACTAGCACAGATACGCAGTATTTT.

This clonotype was picked up a small number of times. The chain carries TRBV7-9 and TRBJ2-1, with D tentatively TRBD2 (5 bases). The CDR3 spans 15 residues. Germline CDR1 reads SEHNR; CDR2 reads FQNEAQ (reference sequence). V lost 6 bases, J lost 0 bases, and 12 bases lay in between. The CDR3 reads CASRFTGSSYNEQFF. As DNA, the CDR3 is TGTGCCAGCAGGTTTACTGGGAGCTCCTACAATGAGCAGTTCTTC.

The V call is TRBV20-1, the J call TRBJ2-1; 7 nucleotides agree with TRBD1. CDR1 and CDR2 from the germline V gene are DFQATT and SNEGSKA (reference sequence). J was trimmed by 0 bases and V by 3 bases; bases with no gene match: 8. The CDR3 runs 16 residues. For the CDR3, the DNA is TGCAGTGCTAGCTGGGCGACAGGGAACTCCTACAATGAGCAGTTCTTC. It yields the protein CSASWATGNSYNEQFF.

The chain employs TRBV29-1 and TRBJ2-1, with D unclear. V was pared by 0 bases and J by 0 bases, with 12 bases between. Germline V lookup: CDR1 SQVTM, CDR2 ANQGSEA. The CDR3 covers 16 residues. CDR3 sequence: CSVEDYTLSSYNEQFF. Written as DNA, the CDR3 is TGCAGCGTTGAAGATTATACGTTGAGCTCCTACAATGAGCAGTTCTTC.

The table lists this clonotype with a few counts. The chain has TRBV6-1 and TRBJ2-1, with 8 nucleotides matching TRBD2. Germline V CDR1 and CDR2: MNHNS, SASEGT. The trim removed 5 bases at V and 4 bases at J, leaving 7 bases unmatched. This CDR3 is 15 amino acids long. The CDR3 here is CASSTGGIGYNEQFF. CDR3 DNA: TGTGCCAGCAGTACGGGGGGGATTGGGTACAATGAGCAGTTCTTC.